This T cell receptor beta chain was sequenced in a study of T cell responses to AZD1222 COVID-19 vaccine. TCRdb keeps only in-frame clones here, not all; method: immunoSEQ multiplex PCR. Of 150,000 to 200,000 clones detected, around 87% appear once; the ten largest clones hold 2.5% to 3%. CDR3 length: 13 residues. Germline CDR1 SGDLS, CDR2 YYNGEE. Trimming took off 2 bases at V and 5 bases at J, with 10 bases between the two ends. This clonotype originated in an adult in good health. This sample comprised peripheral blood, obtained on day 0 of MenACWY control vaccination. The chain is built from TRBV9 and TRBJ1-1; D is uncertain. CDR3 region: CASSVRLGTEAFF. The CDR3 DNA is TGTGCCAGCAGCGTGAGGCTCGGGACTGAAGCTTTCTTT.